This T cell receptor beta chain derives from a study of technical replicates of blood from a few donors. The CDR3 runs to 14 residues. V dropped 7 bases and J dropped 0 bases, with 10 bases sitting between them. Germline-derived CDR1 and CDR2 are SNHLY and FYNNEI. Some clones are missing from TCRdb's copy, which holds only in-frame ones; the method was immunoSEQ multiplex PCR. The sample includes more than 65,000 clones, just under 95% seen only once; the top ten take approximately 0.27%. The specimen was T cells isolated from PBMCs. This TCR derives from a human donor in good health. This chain uses TRBV2 with TRBJ1-3, with D maybe TRBD1 (6 bases). CDR3 in DNA: TGTGCCAGCAACAGGGTCCCCTCTGGAAACACCATATATTTT. As protein: CASNRVPSGNTIYF.